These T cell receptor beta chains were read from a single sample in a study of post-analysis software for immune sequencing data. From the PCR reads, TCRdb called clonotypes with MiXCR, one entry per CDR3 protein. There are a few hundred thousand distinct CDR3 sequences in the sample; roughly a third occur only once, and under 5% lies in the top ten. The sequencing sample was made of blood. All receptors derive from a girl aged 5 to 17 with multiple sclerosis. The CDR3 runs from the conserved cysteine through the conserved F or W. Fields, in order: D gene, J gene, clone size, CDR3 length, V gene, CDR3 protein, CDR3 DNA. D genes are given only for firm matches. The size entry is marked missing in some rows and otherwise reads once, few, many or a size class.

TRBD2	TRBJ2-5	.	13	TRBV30	CAWRGRLAGEQYF	TGTGCCTGGAGGGGGAGACTAGCGGGAGAGCAGTACTTC
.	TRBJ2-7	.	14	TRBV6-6	CASSTSSRGYEQYF	TGTGCCAGCAGCACATCTTCTAGGGGCTACGAGCAGTACTTC
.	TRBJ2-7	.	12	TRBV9	CASSRGNYEQYF	TGTGCCAGCAGCCGGGGTAACTACGAGCAGTACTTC
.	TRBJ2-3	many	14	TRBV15	CATSEGQGTDTQYF	TGTGCCACCAGCGAGGGGCAGGGAACAGATACGCAGTATTTT
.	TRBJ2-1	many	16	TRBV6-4	CASSPSVQSSYNEQFF	TGTGCCAGCAGCCCGAGCGTCCAGAGCTCCTACAATGAGCAGTTCTTC
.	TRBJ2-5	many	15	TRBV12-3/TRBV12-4	CASSSPPEAQETQYF	TGTGCCAGCAGTTCCCCGCCGGAGGCACAAGAGACCCAGTACTTC
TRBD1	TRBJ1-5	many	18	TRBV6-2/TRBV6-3	CASSYLLGQGTSNQPQHF	TGTGCCAGCAGTTACCTACTGGGACAGGGTACCTCCAATCAGCCCCAGCATTTT
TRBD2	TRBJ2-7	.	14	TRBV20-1	CSARDAGGSYEQYF	TGCAGTGCTAGAGATGCGGGAGGCTCCTACGAGCAGTACTTC
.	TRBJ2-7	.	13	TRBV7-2	CASSLGGSSEQYF	TGTGCCAGCAGCTTAGGGGGTAGTAGCGAGCAGTACTTC
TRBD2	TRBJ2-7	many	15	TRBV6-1	CASSRTSGRSYEQYF	TGTGCCAGCAGCCGGACTAGCGGGCGCTCCTACGAGCAGTACTTC
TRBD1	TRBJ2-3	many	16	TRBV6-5	CASSYRTGVGTDTQYF	TGTGCCAGCAGTTACCGGACAGGGGTCGGCACAGATACGCAGTATTTT
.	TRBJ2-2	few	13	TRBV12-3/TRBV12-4	CASSLLEGGELFF	TGTGCCAGCAGTTTATTGGAGGGCGGGGAGCTGTTTTTT
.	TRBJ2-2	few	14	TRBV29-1	CSVAVSGNTGELFF	TGCAGCGTTGCCGTAAGCGGGAACACCGGGGAGCTGTTTTTT
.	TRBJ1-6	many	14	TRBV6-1	CASNPRGDNSPLHF	TGTGCCAGCAATCCAAGGGGCGATAATTCACCCCTCCACTTT
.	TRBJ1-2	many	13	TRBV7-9	CASNPRGNYGYTF	TGTGCCAGCAACCCCCGAGGTAACTATGGCTACACCTTC
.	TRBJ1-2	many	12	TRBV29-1	CSGKVGNYGYTF	TGCAGCGGGAAAGTCGGCAACTATGGCTACACCTTC
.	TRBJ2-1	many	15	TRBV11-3	CASSLDRRFHNEQFF	TGTGCCAGCAGCTTAGATCGGAGATTCCACAATGAGCAGTTCTTC
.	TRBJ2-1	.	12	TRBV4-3	CASSQDNNEQFF	TGCGCCAGCAGCCAAGACAACAATGAGCAGTTCTTC
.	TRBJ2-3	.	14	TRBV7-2	CASSPGPGVDTQYF	TGTGCCAGCAGCCCCGGACCAGGGGTAGATACGCAGTATTTT
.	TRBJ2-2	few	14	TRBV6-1	CASSRAPNTGELFF	TGTGCCAGCAGCCGCGCGCCTAACACCGGGGAGCTGTTTTTT
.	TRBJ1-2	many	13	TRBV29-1	CSVGGRLAHGYTF	TGCAGCGTGGGGGGGAGATTGGCTCATGGCTACACCTTC
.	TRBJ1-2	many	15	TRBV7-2	CASSLDVDFRGGYTF	TGTGCCAGCAGCTTAGATGTCGATTTCAGGGGTGGCTACACCTTC
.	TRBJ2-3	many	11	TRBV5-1	CASRTGPAQYF	TGCGCCAGCCGGACGGGTCCAGCGCAGTATTTT
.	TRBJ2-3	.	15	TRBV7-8	CASSLGGAPTDTQYF	TGTGCCAGCAGCTTAGGAGGCGCACCCACAGATACGCAGTATTTT
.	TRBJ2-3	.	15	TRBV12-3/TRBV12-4	CASSFRGGRTDTQYF	TGTGCCAGCAGTTTCAGGGGCGGGAGAACAGATACGCAGTATTTT
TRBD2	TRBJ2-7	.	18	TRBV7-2	CASSLGLAGVTLSYEQYF	TGTGCCAGCAGCTTGGGACTAGCGGGAGTAACCCTCTCCTACGAGCAGTACTTC
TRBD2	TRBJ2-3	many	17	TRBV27	CASSLWGSGTPTDTQYF	TGTGCCAGCAGTTTATGGGGTAGCGGGACCCCCACAGATACGCAGTATTTT
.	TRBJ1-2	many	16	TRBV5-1	CASSLGRGGRGFGYTF	TGCGCCAGCAGCTTGGGCCGCGGGGGCCGAGGGTTTGGCTACACCTTC
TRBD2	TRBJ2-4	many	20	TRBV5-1	CASSLATGLAGVTLDSIQYF	TGCGCCAGCAGCTTGGCCACGGGACTAGCGGGAGTCACCCTGGATTCCATTCAGTACTTC
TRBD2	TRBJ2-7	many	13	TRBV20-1	CSARPGLAGGEYF	TGCAGTGCTAGACCGGGACTAGCGGGAGGGGAGTACTTC
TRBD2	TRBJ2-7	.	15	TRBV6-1	CASSEAPGTTYEQYF	TGTGCCAGCAGTGAAGCGCCCGGGACTACCTACGAGCAGTACTTC
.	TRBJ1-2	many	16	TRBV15	CATSRGADIQGYGYTF	TGTGCCACCAGCAGAGGCGCGGACATCCAGGGCTATGGCTACACCTTC
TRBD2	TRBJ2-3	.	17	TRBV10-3	CAISESTSGTTTDTQYF	TGTGCCATCAGTGAGTCGACTAGCGGGACAACGACAGATACGCAGTATTTT
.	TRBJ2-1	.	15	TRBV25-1	CASSPQGFSDNEQFF	TGTGCCAGCAGTCCCCAGGGTTTCAGCGACAATGAGCAGTTCTTC
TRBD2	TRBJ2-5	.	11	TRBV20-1	CSTSGGETQYF	TGCAGTACTAGCGGGGGGGAGACCCAGTACTTC